Listed below are T cell receptor beta chains from one sample, sequenced in a study of T-cell memory formation after mild COVID-19. TCRdb itself ran the 5' RACE reads through MiXCR, one entry per CDR3 protein. The table includes approximately 400,000 distinct CDR3 sequences, 15% to 20% detected once. What was sequenced was PBMCs or a T cell subset sorted from them (not recorded which). The receptors come from a man aged 18 to 29 who had mild COVID-19 (a few samples of this study predate the infection). Cell type and time point are not known. Each CDR3 is given with its conserved first and last residue. The order of the fields is V gene, clone size, D gene, J gene, CDR3 DNA, CDR3 protein. A D gene is named only where the DNA matches it firmly. Expanded clones are given a class, and other clones once, few, many or no size at all.

TRBV4-2	few	-	TRBJ2-1	TGTGCCAGCAGCCAAGGCCGGGGCGGCGGTGAGCAGTTCTTC	CASSQGRGGGEQFF
TRBV24-1	-	TRBD1	TRBJ2-2	TGTGCCACCAGTGAGGGCCAGTACAGGGGGCAGCGCACCGGGGAGCTGTTTTTT	CATSEGQYRGQRTGELFF
TRBV6-4	few	-	TRBJ2-3	TGTGCCAGCAGTGTTGGCCAGGGAGCAGATACGCAGTATTTT	CASSVGQGADTQYF
TRBV20-1	-	TRBD1	TRBJ1-5	TGCAGTGCTAGAGGACTCCTAACAGGGGATCGGCAGCCCCAGCATTTT	CSARGLLTGDRQPQHF
TRBV5-1	-	-	TRBJ2-2	TGCGCCAGCAGCTTGGACAGTCCGAACACCGGGGAGCTGTTTTTT	CASSLDSPNTGELFF
TRBV7-9	few	TRBD1	TRBJ1-6	TGTGCCAGCAGCCACGACAGGGCTGGAAGTAATTCACCCCTCCACTTT	CASSHDRAGSNSPLHF
TRBV29-1	few	-	TRBJ1-2	TGCAGCGTGAGGGGATCCTATGGCTACACCTTC	CSVRGSYGYTF
TRBV18	few	-	TRBJ1-2	TGTGCCAGCTCACCACCCGGTAGCAGTGTTCTCTATGGCTACACCTTC	CASSPPGSSVLYGYTF
TRBV6-2/TRBV6-3	few	TRBD2	TRBJ2-7	TGTGCCAGCAGTAAAACGGGACTAGCGGGGGGAAAAGCCTACGAGCAGTACTTC	CASSKTGLAGGKAYEQYF
TRBV20-1	-	-	TRBJ1-2	TGCAGTGCTAGATCGGGGTATAACTATGGCTACACCTTC	CSARSGYNYGYTF
TRBV6-2/TRBV6-3	-	-	TRBJ1-1	TGTGCCAGCAGTTACCGACTTGGGAGTCTAAGTGGCACTGAAGCTTTCTTT	CASSYRLGSLSGTEAFF
TRBV11-2	-	-	TRBJ1-3	TGTGCCAGCAGCTTAGCGCAGGGGACGCCAAATTCTGGAAACACCATATATTTT	CASSLAQGTPNSGNTIYF
TRBV12-3/TRBV12-4	few	-	TRBJ2-5	TGTGCCAGCAGGTGGGGGTCGAAAGAGACCCAGTACTTC	CASRWGSKETQYF
TRBV12-3/TRBV12-4	few	-	TRBJ1-2	TGTGCCAGCAGTTTAACTGCAATTAACTATGGCTACACCTTC	CASSLTAINYGYTF
TRBV7-2	-	-	TRBJ2-5	TGTGCCAGCAGCTGGGGTACGAGTAGAGAGACCCAGTACTTC	CASSWGTSRETQYF
TRBV20-1	few	-	TRBJ1-4	TGCAGTGCTAGAGATTCGGGCCTCACCGAAAAACTGTTTTTT	CSARDSGLTEKLFF
TRBV7-2	many	-	TRBJ1-5	TGTGCCAGCAGCTTAGAGGCAGGTTATCAGCCCCAGCATTTT	CASSLEAGYQPQHF
TRBV7-8	few	-	TRBJ2-5	TGTGCCAGCAGCTTCTGGGAAGGGGACCAAGAGACCCAGTACTTC	CASSFWEGDQETQYF
TRBV7-9	-	-	TRBJ1-4	TGTGCCAGCAGCTTATCAGGGGCGAAGGAAAAACTGTTTTTT	CASSLSGAKEKLFF
TRBV7-9	few	-	TRBJ2-3	TGTGCCAGCAGCCCCGGACAGTTCGCTAGCACAGATACGCAGTATTTT	CASSPGQFASTDTQYF
TRBV5-5	-	TRBD2	TRBJ2-1	TGTGCCAGCAGCCTCAAGGTAGCGGGGTTTGAGCAGTTCTTC	CASSLKVAGFEQFF
TRBV7-6	-	-	TRBJ2-5	TGTGCCAGCAGCACGACAGGGAGGGTAGTAGAGACCCAGTACTTC	CASSTTGRVVETQYF
TRBV5-6	-	-	TRBJ1-1	TGTGCCAGCAGCTTGGTGGGGTCCCTAGAGACTGAAGCTTTCTTT	CASSLVGSLETEAFF
TRBV25-1	few	-	TRBJ1-5	TGTGCCAGCAGTCCCACCGGAGGGGGTCAGCCCCAGCATTTT	CASSPTGGGQPQHF
TRBV6-2/TRBV6-3	many	-	TRBJ1-1	TGTGCCAGCACTAACGAACCGAACACTGAAGCTTTCTTT	CASTNEPNTEAFF
TRBV18	-	-	TRBJ1-2	TGTGCCAGCTCACCACGGTGGGGGGATGGCTACACCTTC	CASSPRWGDGYTF
TRBV6-1	few	-	TRBJ1-2	TGTGCCAGCAGTGAAGCGTCAGTAGCCCCTGGCTACACCTTC	CASSEASVAPGYTF
TRBV5-1	few	TRBD1	TRBJ1-1	TGCGCCAGCAGCCCGACAGGGCCGAACACTGAAGCTTTCTTT	CASSPTGPNTEAFF
TRBV10-3	few	-	TRBJ2-6	TGTGCCATCAGTGAGTCGAAGACAGGCTCCTCTGGGGCCAACGTCCTGACTTTC	CAISESKTGSSGANVLTF
TRBV29-1	few	TRBD1	TRBJ2-3	TGCAGCGTTGAGCCAGGGGGCTTCACAGATACGCAGTATTTT	CSVEPGGFTDTQYF
TRBV7-3	-	TRBD2	TRBJ2-2	TGTGCCAGCAGCCTCACTAGCGGGGGGGGCACCGGGGAGCTGTTTTTT	CASSLTSGGGTGELFF
TRBV19	-	TRBD1	TRBJ2-3	TGTGCCAGTATCCGGTCGACAGGGGCCCTTCCAGATACGCAGTATTTT	CASIRSTGALPDTQYF
TRBV11-2	-	-	TRBJ2-7	TGTGCCAGCAGCCAAGGCGAGGGGGCCTACGAGCAGTACTTC	CASSQGEGAYEQYF
TRBV7-9	-	TRBD1	TRBJ2-5	TGTGCCAGCAGCTCCACCCGGACAGGGGGAGAGACCCAGTACTTC	CASSSTRTGGETQYF
TRBV19	-	-	TRBJ2-7	TGTGCCAGTAGTATGGGCAGAGCCAAAGCCAACGAGCAGTACTTC	CASSMGRAKANEQYF
TRBV6-5	few	TRBD2	TRBJ2-1	TGTGCCAGCAGTCCGTTGGGTAGCGGGGTTCTCAATGAGCAGTTCTTC	CASSPLGSGVLNEQFF
TRBV7-2	-	-	TRBJ2-3	TGTGCCAGCAGCCCCTTCCCCCCAGATACGCAGTATTTT	CASSPFPPDTQYF
TRBV9	-	-	TRBJ2-2	TGTGCCAGCAGCCCAGGATGGGGGGCGGGGGAGCTGTTTTTT	CASSPGWGAGELFF
TRBV7-9	few	TRBD1	TRBJ1-6	TGTGCCAGCAGCTCTACCCAACCGTTATTGGGACAGGGGTATATGGCCCTCCACTTT	CASSSTQPLLGQGYMALHF
TRBV7-3	few	-	TRBJ2-3	TGTGCCAGCAGCCTAGACGGCCGAGATACGCAGTATTTT	CASSLDGRDTQYF
TRBV20-1	-	-	TRBJ1-4	TGCAGTGCTAGTATCGCAGGATCTAATGAAAAACTGTTTTTT	CSASIAGSNEKLFF
TRBV14	few	TRBD1	TRBJ1-2	TGTGCCAGCAGCCAAGAGACAGGGGTTAACTATGGCTACACCTTC	CASSQETGVNYGYTF
TRBV12-3/TRBV12-4	-	-	TRBJ1-5	TGTGCCAGCAGGGGTTCGGACAGACCGCATCAGCCCCAGCATTTT	CASRGSDRPHQPQHF
TRBV9	-	-	TRBJ1-2	TGTGCCAGCAGCGTAGGGGTTGGCGGCTACACCTTC	CASSVGVGGYTF
TRBV3-1	many	-	TRBJ2-2	TGTGCCAGCAGAGCGCCACTAGCGAACACCGGGGAGCTGTTTTTT	CASRAPLANTGELFF
TRBV4-2	-	-	TRBJ1-1	TGTGCCAGCAGCCAATCAGCACGCCAGTCGACTTTCTTT	CASSQSARQSTFF
TRBV7-6	few	TRBD1	TRBJ1-3	TGTGCCAGCAGCGCCGACAGGGGGTTTGGAAACACCATATATTTT	CASSADRGFGNTIYF
TRBV2	few	TRBD2	TRBJ2-5	TGTGCCAGCGGAGGACTAGCGGGACCCGAAGAGACCCAGTACTTC	CASGGLAGPEETQYF
TRBV5-1	few	-	TRBJ2-7	TGCGCCAGCAGCTTGGAACGGGGGAAGGGCGAGCAGTACTTC	CASSLERGKGEQYF
TRBV5-1	few	-	TRBJ2-3	TGCGCCAGCAGACCCCTTGGCACAGATACGCAGTATTTT	CASRPLGTDTQYF
TRBV10-3	-	-	TRBJ1-6	TGTGCCATCAGTGAGTTGCAGGGACGCAATTCACCCCTCCACTTT	CAISELQGRNSPLHF
TRBV4-3	-	-	TRBJ1-5	TGCGCCAGCAGCCAAGAATACGGCAGGGTTCATCAGCCCCAGCATTTT	CASSQEYGRVHQPQHF
TRBV4-3	few	-	TRBJ1-1	TGCGCCAGCAGCCAAGATCTGGGAAAGGGGACTGAAGCTTTCTTT	CASSQDLGKGTEAFF
TRBV24-1	few	TRBD1	TRBJ1-2	TGTGCCACCAGTGATGACAGGGGAGATGGCTACACCTTC	CATSDDRGDGYTF
TRBV3-1	few	-	TRBJ1-1	TGTGCCAGCAGCCAATACCCAGGGTTGAGGTCTGAAGCTTTCTTT	CASSQYPGLRSEAFF